These 3 T cell receptor beta chains were all obtained from the same sample, sequenced in a study of blood T cell repertoires in COVID-19 (dated by TCRdb to about 2020). Library prep was done by the immunoSEQ multiplex PCR assay. The clones in this table, taken by TCRdb from immuneACCESS, are in-frame only. Not every clone is retained; where verified, under half of the shortfall comes from an unresolved V gene, and the cause of the rest is unknown. The sample table contains 150,000 to 200,000 clones; only one count was recorded for around nine tenths of them. The ten largest clones capture 2.1% of the sample. The sequencing input was peripheral blood. Source of these receptors: a man aged 70-80 years with active or convalescent COVID-19.

The V gene is TRBV9, the J gene TRBJ2-5, with TRBD1 matching 7 bases. J gave up 1 base and V 5 bases, and 14 bases lay outside the gene matches. CDR1 and CDR2 from the germline V gene are SGDLS and YYNGEE. The CDR3 covers 17 residues. CDR3 sequence (DNA): TGTGCCAGCAGTAACAGGGGTCCCAAAGACGCCCAAGAGACCCAGTACTTC. It yields the protein CASSNRGPKDAQETQYF.

This clone was recorded only once. V usage is TRBV5-1 and J usage is TRBJ1-1; D unresolved. V lost 4 bases and J 0 bases, leaving 13 bases between the germline ends. CDR3 length: 15 amino acids. The germline V gene encodes CDR1 SGHRS and CDR2 YFSETQ. The CDR3: CASSPPTGVNTEAFF. CDR3 DNA sequence: TGCGCCAGCAGCCCCCCGACGGGAGTGAACACTGAAGCTTTCTTT.

This chain uses TRBV7-2 with TRBJ1-6; D not resolved. This CDR3 spans 16 amino acids. V lost 5 bases and J lost 5, with 16 bases in between. From germline, CDR1 is SGHTA and CDR2 FQGNSA. CDR3 coding DNA: TGTGCCAGCAGCCCGGCCGGGTCTTGGGATAATTCACCCCTCCACTTT. Translation gives CASSPAGSWDNSPLHF.